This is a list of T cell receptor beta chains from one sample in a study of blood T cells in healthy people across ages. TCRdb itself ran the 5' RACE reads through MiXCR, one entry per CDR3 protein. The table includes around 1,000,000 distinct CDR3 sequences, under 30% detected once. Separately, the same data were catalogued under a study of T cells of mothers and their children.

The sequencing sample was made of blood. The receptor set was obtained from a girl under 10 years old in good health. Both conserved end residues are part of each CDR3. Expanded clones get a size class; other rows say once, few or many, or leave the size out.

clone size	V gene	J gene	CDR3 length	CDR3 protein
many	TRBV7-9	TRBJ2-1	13	CASSLPGGDEQFF
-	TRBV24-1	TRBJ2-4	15	CATSDLSRGRNIQYF
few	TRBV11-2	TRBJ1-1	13	CASSFTGEAEAFF
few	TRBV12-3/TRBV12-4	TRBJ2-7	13	CASGPGEGYEQYF
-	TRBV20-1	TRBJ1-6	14	CSARRDIDNSPLHF
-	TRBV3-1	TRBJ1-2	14	CASSQADRRYGYTF
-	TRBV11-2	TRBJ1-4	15	CASSSGLEGIEKLFF
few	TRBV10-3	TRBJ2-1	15	CAISESMSMLRARVF
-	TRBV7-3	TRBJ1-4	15	CASSPRANKGEKLFF
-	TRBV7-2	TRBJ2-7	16	CASRRTSGAYSYEQYF
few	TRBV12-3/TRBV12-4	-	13	CASSGTGNDEQFF
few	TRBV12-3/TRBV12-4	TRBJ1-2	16	CASSFDVFAGFNGYTF
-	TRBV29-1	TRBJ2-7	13	CSIRDRGDYEQYF
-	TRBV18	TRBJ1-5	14	CASSLTFSNQPQHF
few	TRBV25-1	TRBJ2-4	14	CASRGPGLLNIQYF
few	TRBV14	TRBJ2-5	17	CASSQGGSSGGQETQYF
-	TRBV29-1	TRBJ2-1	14	CSVPRGEAYNEQFF
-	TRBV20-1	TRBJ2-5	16	CSARDLSSGPEETQYF
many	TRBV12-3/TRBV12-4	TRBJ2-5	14	CASSLTSGRETQYF
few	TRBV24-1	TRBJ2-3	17	CATSASSGVIVTDTQYF
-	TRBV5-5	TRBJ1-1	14	CASSPWVRGTEAFF
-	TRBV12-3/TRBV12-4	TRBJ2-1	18	CASSWSGGLAIGLNEQFF
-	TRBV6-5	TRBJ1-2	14	CASSYSTGIYGYTF
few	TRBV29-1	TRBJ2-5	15	CSVEEEAGGRRTQYF
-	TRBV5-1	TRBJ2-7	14	CASSPGQKVYEQYF
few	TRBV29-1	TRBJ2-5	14	CSVVREGPWETQYF
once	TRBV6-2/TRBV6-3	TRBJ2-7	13	CASSSATPYEQYF
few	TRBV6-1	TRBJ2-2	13	CASSEREHGELFF
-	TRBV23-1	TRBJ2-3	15	CASSRGQGSTDTQYF
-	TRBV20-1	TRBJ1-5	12	CSASEGAQPQHF
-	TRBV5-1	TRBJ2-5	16	CASREGSRELGETQYF
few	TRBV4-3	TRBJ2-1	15	CASSPGTSPYNEQFF
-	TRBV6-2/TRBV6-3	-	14	CASTRTGPLHEQFF
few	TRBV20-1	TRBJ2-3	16	CSARDQGTSGGDTQYF
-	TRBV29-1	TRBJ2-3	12	CSVERSTDTQYF
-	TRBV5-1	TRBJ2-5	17	CASSSLLGRTVQETQYF
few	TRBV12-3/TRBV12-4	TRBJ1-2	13	CASLDRGLNGYTF
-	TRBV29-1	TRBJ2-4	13	CSARGPQKNIQYF
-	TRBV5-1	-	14	CASSLELAVYEQYF
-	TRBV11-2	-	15	CASSLDDPVYNEQFF
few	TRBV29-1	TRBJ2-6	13	CSVWVAGANVLTF
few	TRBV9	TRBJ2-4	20	CASSVEEGKRTSGIKNIQYF
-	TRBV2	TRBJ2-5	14	CASLWLAAQETQYF
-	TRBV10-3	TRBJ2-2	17	CAISEPLVAGSTGELFF
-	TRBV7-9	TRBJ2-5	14	CASTVGAGEETQYF
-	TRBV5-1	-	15	CASSLEGLISYEQYF
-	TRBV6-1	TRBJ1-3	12	CATFGSGNTIYF
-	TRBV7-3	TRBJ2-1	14	CASSRNLGTSKQFF
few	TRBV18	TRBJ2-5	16	CASSLGISGDPIDQYF
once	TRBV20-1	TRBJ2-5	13	CSARAGVLETQYF
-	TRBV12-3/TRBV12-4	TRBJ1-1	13	CASRLEPWGVAFF
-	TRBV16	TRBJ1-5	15	CASSQPNESNQPQHF
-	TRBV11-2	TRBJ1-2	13	CASSPSGKVGYTF
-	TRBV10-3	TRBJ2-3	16	CAISESKAGSTDTQYF
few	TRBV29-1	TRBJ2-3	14	CSVGSQGSPVTQYF
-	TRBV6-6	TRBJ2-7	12	CASGTLIYEQYF
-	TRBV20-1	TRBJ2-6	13	CSAAPSGANVLTF
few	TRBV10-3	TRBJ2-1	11	CAIRYNNEQFF
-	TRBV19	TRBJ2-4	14	CASSIVGPRNIQYF